The subject of this entry is one T cell receptor (beta chain). The data belong to a study of blood T cell repertoires in COVID-19. Across the study: Samples of COVID-19 (acute and convalescent) were obtained from the United States, Italy and Spain. The cDNA or gDNA used as material had been derived from T cells, B-cell-depleted T cells, or PBMCs.

In the original processing: Estimation of nucleated cell counts was performed using reference gene primer amplification. Using immunoSEQ multiplex PCR, the repertoire was profiled, and TCRdb retains in-frame clones only, with some absent. V and J calls plus clone size are reproduced from that table; the DNA served to infer D and trimming. Of under 350,000 clones in the sample, around 85% were seen once. Sample: peripheral blood. The origin of this receptor is a human donor in a cohort sampled during active COVID-19.

The CDR3 loop reads CASSYKGPEYYGYTF. The CDR3 DNA sequence: TGTGCCAGCAGTTACAAGGGGCCCGAGTACTATGGCTACACCTTC. The chain has TRBV6-5 and TRBJ1-2, with D perhaps TRBD1 (5 bases). In germline, CDR1 is MNHEY, CDR2 SVGAGI. There are 15 residues in the CDR3. Trimming removed 2 bases at V and 3 bases at J, with 13 bases between.